This T cell receptor (beta chain) stems from a study of blood T cells in healthy people across ages. This CDR3 has 15 residues. J gave up 0 bases and V 6 bases, and 3 bases lay outside the gene matches. Germline V lookup: CDR1 SNHLY, CDR2 FYNNEI. Using a J-beta primer mix together with a sample-barcoded 5' primer, a second PCR was run for about 7 to 12 cycles. In TCRdb, the 5' RACE reads were re-called with MiXCR into one record per CDR3 protein. This table has around 670,000 distinct CDR3 sequences, about 30% appearing once. This clonotype has more than one count but fewer than ten. Its specificity is unknown. The study's findings and limits: Estimates based on one million T cells were treated as lower bounds.

V gene TRBV2 combines with J gene TRBJ2-3, with 10 bases identical to TRBD2. Sequencing was carried out using blood. The receptor's source is a woman of 80 years or more in good health. CDR3 nucleotides: TGTGCCAGCAGGGCACTAGCGGGGAGCACAGATACGCAGTATTTT. It translates to CASRALAGSTDTQYF. Drawing the rest from reference TRBV2 and TRBJ2-3, the complete variable domain is EPEVTQTPSHQVTQMGQEVILRCVPISNHLYFYWYRQILGQKVEFLVSFYNNEISEKSEIFDDQFSVERPDGSNFTLKIRSTKLEDSAMYFCASRALAGSTDTQYFGPGTRLTVL.